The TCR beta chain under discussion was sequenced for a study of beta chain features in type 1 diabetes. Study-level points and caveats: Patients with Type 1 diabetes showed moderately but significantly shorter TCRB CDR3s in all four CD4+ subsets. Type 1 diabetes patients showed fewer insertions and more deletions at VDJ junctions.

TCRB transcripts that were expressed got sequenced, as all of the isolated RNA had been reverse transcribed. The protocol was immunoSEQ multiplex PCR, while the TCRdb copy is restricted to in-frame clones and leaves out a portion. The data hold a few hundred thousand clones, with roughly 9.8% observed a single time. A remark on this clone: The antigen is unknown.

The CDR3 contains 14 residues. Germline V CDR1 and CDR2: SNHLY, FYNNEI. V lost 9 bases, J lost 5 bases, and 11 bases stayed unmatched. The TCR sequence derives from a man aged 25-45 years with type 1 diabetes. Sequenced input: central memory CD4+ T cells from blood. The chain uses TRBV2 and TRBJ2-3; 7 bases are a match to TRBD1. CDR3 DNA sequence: TGTGCCAGGAATCCCGACAGGGTAGTAGATACGCAGTATTTT. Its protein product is CARNPDRVVDTQYF.